This T cell receptor (beta chain) stems from a study of blood T cell repertoires in COVID-19. Study details: Sample material is recorded as cDNA or gDNA derived from T cells, B-cell-depleted T cells, or PBMCs.

TCRdb's copy holds only in-frame clones and misses some; the assay was immunoSEQ multiplex PCR. Of 250,000 to 350,000 clones listed, around 90% are singletons. Sequences were obtained from peripheral blood. The sequence was collected from a woman between 45 and 65 years old who had recovered from COVID-19.

CDR3 DNA sequence: TGCGCCAGCAGGGATGACAGGTACACTGAAGCTTTCTTT. Protein product: CASRDDRYTEAFF. The chain uses TRBV10-2 and TRBJ1-1, with D possibly TRBD1 on 6 matching bases. CDR1 is WSHSY and CDR2 is SAAADI in the germline V gene. The germline V and J ends were trimmed by 6 bases and 3 bases, with 11 bases remaining between them. This CDR3 is 13 amino acids long.